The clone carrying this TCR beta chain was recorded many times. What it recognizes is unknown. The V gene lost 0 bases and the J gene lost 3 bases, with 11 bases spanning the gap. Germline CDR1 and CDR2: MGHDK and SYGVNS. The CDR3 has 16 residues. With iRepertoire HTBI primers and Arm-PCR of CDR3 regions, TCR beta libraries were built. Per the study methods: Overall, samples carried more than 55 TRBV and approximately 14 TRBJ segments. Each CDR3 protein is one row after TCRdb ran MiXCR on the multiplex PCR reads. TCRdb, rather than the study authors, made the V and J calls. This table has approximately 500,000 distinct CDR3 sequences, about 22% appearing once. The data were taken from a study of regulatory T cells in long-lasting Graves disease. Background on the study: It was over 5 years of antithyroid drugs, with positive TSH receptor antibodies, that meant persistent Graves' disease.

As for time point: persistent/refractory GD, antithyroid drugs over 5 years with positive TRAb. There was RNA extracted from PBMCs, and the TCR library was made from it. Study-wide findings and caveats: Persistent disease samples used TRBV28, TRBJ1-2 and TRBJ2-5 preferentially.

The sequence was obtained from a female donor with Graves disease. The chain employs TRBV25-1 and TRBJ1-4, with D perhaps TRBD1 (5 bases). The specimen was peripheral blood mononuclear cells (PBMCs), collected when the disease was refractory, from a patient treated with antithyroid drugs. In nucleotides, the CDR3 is TGTGCCAGCAGTGAATACAGCCTGACAGCTAATGAAAAACTGTTTTTT. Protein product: CASSEYSLTANEKLFF.